This T cell receptor (beta chain) was observed in a study of T-cell memory formation after mild COVID-19. Study-level results: The SARS-CoV-2 specificity of second-wave clones reaching peak at day 37 remained unverified. Among contracting clones, CD4+ were mainly CM/EM and CD8+ enriched in EMRA.

About this clonotype: The antigen is not known.

Per germline, CDR1 MNHEY and CDR2 SMNVEV (reference sequence). The CDR3 sequence is 16 residues long. V lost 7 bases, J lost 0 bases, and 13 bases lay in between. TCRdb reprocessed the 5' RACE reads with MiXCR, giving one entry per CDR3 protein. The data hold about 620,000 distinct CDR3 sequences, with about 20% observed a single time. This clonotype was sampled from an adult woman who had mild COVID-19 (a few samples of this study predate the infection). Cell type and time point are not known. Sequences were obtained from PBMCs or a T cell subset sorted from them (not recorded which). This rearrangement joins TRBV27 to TRBJ1-6; D remains unclear. CDR3 sequence: CASTMDVSSYNSPLHF. As DNA, the CDR3 is TGTGCCAGCACCATGGACGTTAGCTCCTATAATTCACCCCTCCACTTT.